Sequencing of this T cell receptor (beta chain) was carried out in a study of CD8 T cells in ankylosing spondylitis. This clonotype was recorded many times. What it binds is not known. Using its own MiXCR run on the 5' RACE reads, TCRdb lists one record per CDR3 protein. Among 100,000 to 150,000 distinct CDR3 sequences listed, about 7% were seen once. Study observations and caveats: Disease-linked clones were reportedly significantly enriched in matched ankylosing spondylitis synovial fluid.

The CDR3 totals 15 residues. Per the germline V gene, CDR1 is SQVTM and CDR2 is ANQGSEA. Trimming cost V 7 bases and J 1 base; bases outside gene matches: 6. The TCR sequence derives from a male donor with ankylosing spondylitis or in good health (not recorded which). The sequencing input was blood, either unsorted or a sorted T cell fraction (not recorded which). This rearrangement joins TRBV29-1 to TRBJ2-3; 12 positions agree with TRBD2. The CDR3: CSAAPSGGGTDTQYF. CDR3 DNA sequence: TGCAGCGCGGCCCCTAGCGGGGGGGGCACAGATACGCAGTATTTT.